This paragraph reports one T cell receptor (beta chain). What it recognizes is unknown. Germline CDR1 LGHDT, CDR2 YNNKEL (reference sequence). V lost 3 bases to trimming and J lost 0 bases; unmatched junction nucleotides: 12. The CDR3 totals 18 residues. These data belong to a study of tissue T cells after allogeneic stem cell transplantation. Study overall: Pathologist review favored tissue samples showing histologically apparent lymphocytes. The study, taken as a whole, reports: Blood and spleen captured only part of the tissue TCR repertoire. Limitations included a small, clinically heterogeneous cohort and limited sampling depth.

Steroid-refractory graft-versus-host disease after allogeneic hematopoietic cell transplant qualified adults for prospective research-autopsy enrollment. Autopsy tissues included GI tract, liver, skin and lymphoid organs. This table comes from immunoSEQ multiplex PCR, and its TCRdb copy is limited to in-frame clones, with some not included. Here the sample spans 2,500 to 3,000 clones, 60% to 80% being singletons. This specimen consisted of ascending colon tissue, obtained at autopsy. The sequence was collected from a male patient aged 60 or older with steroid-refractory graft-versus-host disease after an allogeneic stem cell transplant. T cells may partly derive from the graft donor. This chain links TRBV3-1 (or the pseudogene TRBV3-2) with TRBJ2-3; 7 bases align to TRBD1. The CDR3 is CASSHGVDRDTSTDTQYF. The CDR3 DNA sequence: TGTGCCAGCAGCCACGGCGTCGACAGGGACACTAGCACAGATACGCAGTATTTT.